This T cell receptor (beta chain) was obtained from a study of graft-versus-host responses after intestinal transplantation. Study-level background: Recipients got multivisceral, liver-intestinal, or isolated intestinal transplants. All of the recipients had induction that used anti-thymocyte globulin, then tacrolimus and steroids for roughly three years.

Clones were read by immunoSEQ multiplex PCR, and TCRdb kept only the in-frame ones, dropping some. The data contain tens of thousands of clones, around 91% of them singletons. Germline V gene lookup returns CDR1 MNHEY and CDR2 SVGAGI. CDR3 size: 14 residues. The trim removed 7 bases at V and 3 bases at J, leaving 6 bases unmatched. This chain joins TRBV6-5 and TRBJ2-1; TRBD1 matches at 7 bases. This specimen was PBMCs, taken about 4 months after intestinal transplantation. The TCR sequence derives from a human patient who received an intestinal transplant, so some T cells may come from the graft donor. CDR3 amino acids: CASTDRDNYNEQFF. Written as DNA, the CDR3 is TGTGCCAGCACCGACAGGGACAACTACAATGAGCAGTTCTTC.